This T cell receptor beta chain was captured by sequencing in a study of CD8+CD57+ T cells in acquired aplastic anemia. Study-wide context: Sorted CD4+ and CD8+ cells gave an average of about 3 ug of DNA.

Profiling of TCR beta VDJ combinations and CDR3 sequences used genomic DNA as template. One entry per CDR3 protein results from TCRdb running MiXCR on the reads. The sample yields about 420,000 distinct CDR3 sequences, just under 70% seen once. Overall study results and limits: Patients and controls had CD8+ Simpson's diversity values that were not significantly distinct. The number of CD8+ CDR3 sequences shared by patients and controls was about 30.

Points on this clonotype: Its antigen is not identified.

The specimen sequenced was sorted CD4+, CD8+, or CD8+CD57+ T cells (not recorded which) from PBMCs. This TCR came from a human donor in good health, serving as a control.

The CDR3 loop reads CASSASGNTGELFF. The CDR3 DNA is TGTGCCAGCAGTGCTAGCGGGAACACCGGGGAGCTGTTTTTT. The chain links TRBV27 to TRBJ2-2; 7 bases match TRBD2. V gave up 5 bases and J gave up 1 base; unmatched junction bases: 1. Germline CDR1 is MNHEY and CDR2 is SMNVEV (reference sequence). CDR3 length equals 14 residues.